This TCR beta chain came from a study of blood T cell dynamics during melanoma immunotherapy. This table comes from immunoSEQ multiplex PCR, and its TCRdb copy is limited to in-frame clones, with some not included. The data show roughly 22,000 clones, with around 90% seen just once and 3.5% to 6% held by the top ten. The time point here: pre-treatment baseline. The CDR3 contains 14 residues. The V and J ends lost 2 bases and 10 bases respectively, with 16 bases between them. Germline assignment: CDR1 SGHDT and CDR2 YYEEEE. Sample: blood, taken from a patient treated with checkpoint blockade. The rearrangement links TRBV5-6 to TRBJ2-1, with D unclear. This receptor was obtained from a human donor with melanoma. For the CDR3, the DNA is TGTGCCAGCAGCTTTTGGCGAGAAAAATTAGAGCAGTTCTTC. This sequence encodes CASSFWREKLEQFF. Complete variable domain (other parts from reference TRBV5-6 and TRBJ2-1): DAGVTQSPTHLIKTRGQQVTLRCSPKSGHDTVSWYQQALGQGPQFIFQYYEEEERQRGNFPDRFSGHQFPNYSSELNVNALLLGDSALYLCASSFWREKLEQFFGPGTRLTVL.